This T cell receptor beta chain appears in the sequencing data of a study of identifying expanded T cells in peripheral blood. Notes on the study in general: Roughly 1.2 clones differed between technical replicates, versus roughly 16 and 20 over time. Roughly two-week clone count variance significantly increased as total template count grew.

About this clone: The antigen remains unidentified.

The CDR3 is 14 residues long. CDR1 and CDR2 (germline): SGHTA, FQGNSA. The V and J ends lost 3 bases and 6 bases respectively, with 13 bases between them. During the collection period, no donor immune events like infections were recorded. Repertoires were generated with immunoSEQ multiplex PCR, while TCRdb's copy carries only in-frame clones and drops some. The table has approximately 85,000 clones, about 88% seen once. The source material was blood. This chain links TRBV7-2 with TRBJ2-3; TRBD1 might be the D (6 bases). The sequence came from a person aged 18 to 70 in good health. CDR3 region: CASSLAGTSDTQYF. CDR3 sequence (DNA): TGTGCCAGCAGCTTGGCCGGGACATCCGATACGCAGTATTTT.